This TCR beta chain was retrieved from a study of T cell responses to AZD1222 COVID-19 vaccine. Study-wide results and limits: The donor group comprised mostly white British people and more females; the analysis possibly underestimated clonal diversity.

Generated by immunoSEQ multiplex PCR, the TCRdb table keeps only in-frame clones and is missing some. The sample holds just under 150,000 clones, about nine tenths seen once. The CDR3 is 15 amino acids. Between the trimmed V and J ends, which lost 3 bases and 6 bases, there was a span of 15 bases. Germline CDR1 is MNHNS and CDR2 is SASEGT. As regards this clone: What it binds is unknown.

The clonotype originates from an adult who received the AZD1222 COVID-19 vaccine. The chain joins TRBV6-1 to TRBJ2-1; the D gene is possibly TRBD1 (6 bases). The sequencing here drew on peripheral blood, taken 28 days after the second AZD1222 dose. In DNA form, the CDR3 reads TGTGCCAGCAGTGATGTTCAGGGGACGGGCAATGAGCAGTTCTTC. Protein: CASSDVQGTGNEQFF.